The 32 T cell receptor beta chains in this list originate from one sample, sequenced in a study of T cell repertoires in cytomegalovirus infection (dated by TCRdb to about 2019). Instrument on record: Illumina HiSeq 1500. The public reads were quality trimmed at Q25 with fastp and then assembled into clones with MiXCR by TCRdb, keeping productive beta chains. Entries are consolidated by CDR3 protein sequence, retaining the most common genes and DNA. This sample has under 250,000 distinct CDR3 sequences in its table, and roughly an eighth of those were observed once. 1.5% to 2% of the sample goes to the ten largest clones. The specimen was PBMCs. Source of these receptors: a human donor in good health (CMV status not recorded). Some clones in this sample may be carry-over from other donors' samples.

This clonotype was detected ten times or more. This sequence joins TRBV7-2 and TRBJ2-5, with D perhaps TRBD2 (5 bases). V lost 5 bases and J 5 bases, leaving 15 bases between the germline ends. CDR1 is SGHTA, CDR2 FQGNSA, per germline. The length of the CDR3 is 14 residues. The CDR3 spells CASSPRTSRETQYF. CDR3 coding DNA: TGTGCCAGCAGCCCCCGGACTTCCCGGGAGACCCAGTACTTC.

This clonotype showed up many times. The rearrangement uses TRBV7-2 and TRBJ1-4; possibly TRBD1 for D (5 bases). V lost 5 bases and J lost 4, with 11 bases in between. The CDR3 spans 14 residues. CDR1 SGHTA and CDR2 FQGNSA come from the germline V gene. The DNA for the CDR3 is TGTGCCAGCAGCGACCGGGACCATAATGAAAAACTGTTTTTT. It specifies CASSDRDHNEKLFF.

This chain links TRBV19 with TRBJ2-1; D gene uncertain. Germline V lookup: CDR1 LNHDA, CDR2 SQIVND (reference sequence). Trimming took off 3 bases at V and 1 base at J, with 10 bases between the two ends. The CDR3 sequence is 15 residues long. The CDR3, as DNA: TGTGCCAGTAGTATGACGGGTGGGTCCTACAATGAGCAGTTCTTC. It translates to CASSMTGGSYNEQFF.

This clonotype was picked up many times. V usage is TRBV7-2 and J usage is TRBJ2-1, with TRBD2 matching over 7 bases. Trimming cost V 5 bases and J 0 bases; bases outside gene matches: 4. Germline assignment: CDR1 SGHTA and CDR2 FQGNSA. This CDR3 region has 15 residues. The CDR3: CASSPRGDSYNEQFF. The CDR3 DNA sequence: TGTGCCAGCAGCCCTCGGGGGGACTCCTACAATGAGCAGTTCTTC.

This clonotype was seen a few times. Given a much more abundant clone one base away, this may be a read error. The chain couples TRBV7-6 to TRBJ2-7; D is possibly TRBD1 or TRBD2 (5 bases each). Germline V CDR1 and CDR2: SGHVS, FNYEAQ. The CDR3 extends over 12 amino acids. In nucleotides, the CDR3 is TGTGCCGGCAGCTTAGGGGACGGCGAGCAGTACTTC. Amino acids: CAGSLGDGEQYF.

CDR3 loop: CASSLSTLGKQFF. The CDR3 region has the DNA TGTGCCAGCAGTTTATCGACGTTGGGGAAGCAGTTCTTC. The rearrangement joins TRBV27 to TRBJ2-1; D call uncertain. There are 13 residues in the CDR3. Trimming took 0 bases from V and 11 from J, leaving 11 bases between them. CDR1 MNHEY and CDR2 SMNVEV come from the germline V gene (reference sequence).

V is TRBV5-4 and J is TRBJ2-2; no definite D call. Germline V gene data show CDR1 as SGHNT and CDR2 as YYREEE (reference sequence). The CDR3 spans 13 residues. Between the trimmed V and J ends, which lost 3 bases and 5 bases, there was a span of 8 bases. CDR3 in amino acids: CASSSAETGELFF. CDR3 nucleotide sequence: TGTGCCAGCAGCTCCGCCGAGACCGGGGAGCTGTTTTTT.

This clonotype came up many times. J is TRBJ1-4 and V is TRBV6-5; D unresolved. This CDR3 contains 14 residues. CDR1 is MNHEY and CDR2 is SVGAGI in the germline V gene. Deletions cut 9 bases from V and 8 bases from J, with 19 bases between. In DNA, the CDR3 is TGTGCCAGAGGATTCCGGGCCCCGGGGGAAAAACTGTTTTTT. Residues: CARGFRAPGEKLFF.

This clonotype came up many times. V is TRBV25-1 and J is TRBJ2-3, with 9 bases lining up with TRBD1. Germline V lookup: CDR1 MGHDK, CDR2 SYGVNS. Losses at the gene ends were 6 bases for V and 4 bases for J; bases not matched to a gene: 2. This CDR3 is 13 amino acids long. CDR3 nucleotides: TGTGCCAGCAGAAGGACAGGGGCAGATACGCAGTATTTT. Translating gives CASRRTGADTQYF.

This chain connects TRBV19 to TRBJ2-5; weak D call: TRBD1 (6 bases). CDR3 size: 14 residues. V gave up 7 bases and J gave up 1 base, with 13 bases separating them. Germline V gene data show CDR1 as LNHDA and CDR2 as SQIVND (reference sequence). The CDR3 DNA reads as TGTGCCAGTAAAAATCAGGGGAGCCAAGAGACCCAGTACTTC. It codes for CASKNQGSQETQYF.

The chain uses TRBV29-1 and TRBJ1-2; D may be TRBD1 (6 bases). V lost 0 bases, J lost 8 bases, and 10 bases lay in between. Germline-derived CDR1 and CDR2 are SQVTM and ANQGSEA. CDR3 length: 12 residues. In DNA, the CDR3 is TGCAGCGTTGAAGATCAGGGGCCAGGCTACACCTTC. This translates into CSVEDQGPGYTF.

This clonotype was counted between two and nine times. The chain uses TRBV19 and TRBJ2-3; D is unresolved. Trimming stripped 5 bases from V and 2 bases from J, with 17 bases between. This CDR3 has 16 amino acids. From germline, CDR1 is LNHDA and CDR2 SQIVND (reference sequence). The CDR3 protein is CASSSRRTENTDTQYF. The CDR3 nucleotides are TGTGCCAGTAGTTCCCGCAGGACCGAAAACACAGATACGCAGTATTTT.

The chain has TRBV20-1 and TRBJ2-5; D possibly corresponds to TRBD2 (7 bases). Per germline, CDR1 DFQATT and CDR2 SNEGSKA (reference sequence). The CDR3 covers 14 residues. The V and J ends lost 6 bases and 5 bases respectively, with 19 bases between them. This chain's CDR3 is CSASKVRGGETQYF. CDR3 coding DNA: TGCAGTGCCTCAAAAGTCAGGGGAGGGGAGACCCAGTACTTC.

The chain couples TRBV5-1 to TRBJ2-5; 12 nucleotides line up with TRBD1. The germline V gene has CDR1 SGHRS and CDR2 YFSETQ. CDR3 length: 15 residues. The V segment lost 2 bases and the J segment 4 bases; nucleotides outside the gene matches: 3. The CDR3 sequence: CASSFGTGGRETQYF. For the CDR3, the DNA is TGCGCCAGCAGCTTTGGGACAGGGGGCCGAGAGACCCAGTACTTC.

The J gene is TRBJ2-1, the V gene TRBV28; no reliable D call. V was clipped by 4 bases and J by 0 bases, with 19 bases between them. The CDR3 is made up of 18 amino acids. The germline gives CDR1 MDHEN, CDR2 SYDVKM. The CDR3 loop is CASSSLLSESHSYNEQFF. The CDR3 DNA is TGTGCCAGCAGTTCCCTCCTCTCCGAGTCGCACTCCTACAATGAGCAGTTCTTC.

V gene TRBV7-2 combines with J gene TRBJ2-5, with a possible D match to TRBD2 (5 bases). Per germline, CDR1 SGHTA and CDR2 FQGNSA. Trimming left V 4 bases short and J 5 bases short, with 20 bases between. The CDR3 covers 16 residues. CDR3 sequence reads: CASSSSLRAVVETQYF. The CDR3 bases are TGTGCCAGCAGCTCCTCTCTGCGGGCGGTCGTGGAGACCCAGTACTTC.

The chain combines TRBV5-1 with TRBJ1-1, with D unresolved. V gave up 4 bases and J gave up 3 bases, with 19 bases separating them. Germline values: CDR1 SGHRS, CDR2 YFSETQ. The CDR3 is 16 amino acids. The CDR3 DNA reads TGCGCCAGCAGCCCTCCGGACGGCATGTGGGACACTGAAGCTTTCTTT. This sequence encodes CASSPPDGMWDTEAFF.

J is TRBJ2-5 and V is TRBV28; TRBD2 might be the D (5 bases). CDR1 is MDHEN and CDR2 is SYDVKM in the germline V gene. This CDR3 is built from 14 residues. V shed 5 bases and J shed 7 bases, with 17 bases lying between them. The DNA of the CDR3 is TGTGCCAGCAGTACCGGTTCCGGTGGAGGGACCCAGTACTTC. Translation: CASSTGSGGGTQYF.

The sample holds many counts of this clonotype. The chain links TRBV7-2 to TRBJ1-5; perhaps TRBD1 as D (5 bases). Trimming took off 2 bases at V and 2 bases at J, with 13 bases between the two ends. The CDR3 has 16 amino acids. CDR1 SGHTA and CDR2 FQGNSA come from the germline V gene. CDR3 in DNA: TGTGCCAGCAGCTTAAATGGGGGGGACCGCAATCAGCCCCAGCATTTT. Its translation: CASSLNGGDRNQPQHF.

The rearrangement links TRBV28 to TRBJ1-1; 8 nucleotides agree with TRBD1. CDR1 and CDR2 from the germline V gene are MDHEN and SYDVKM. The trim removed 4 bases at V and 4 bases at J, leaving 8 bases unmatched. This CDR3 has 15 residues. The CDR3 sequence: CASSSRAGGFTEAFF. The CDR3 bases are TGTGCCAGCAGTTCCAGGGCAGGGGGCTTCACTGAAGCTTTCTTT.

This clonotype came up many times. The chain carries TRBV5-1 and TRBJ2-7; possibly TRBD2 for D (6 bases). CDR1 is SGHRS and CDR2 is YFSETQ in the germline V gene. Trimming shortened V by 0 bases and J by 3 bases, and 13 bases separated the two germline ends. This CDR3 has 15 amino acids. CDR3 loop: CASSLVSDSGYEQYF. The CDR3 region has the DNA TGCGCCAGCAGCTTGGTTTCGGATAGCGGCTACGAGCAGTACTTC.

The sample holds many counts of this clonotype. CDR3 bases: TGTGCCAGTAGTATTCAGGGACAGAGCAATCAGCCCCAGCATTTT. This translates into CASSIQGQSNQPQHF. The rearrangement links TRBV19 to TRBJ1-5, with 7 positions matching TRBD1. The J segment lost 1 base and the V segment lost 3 bases, leaving 3 bases of the junction unmatched. Germline V gene data show CDR1 as LNHDA and CDR2 as SQIVND (reference sequence). There are 15 residues in the CDR3.

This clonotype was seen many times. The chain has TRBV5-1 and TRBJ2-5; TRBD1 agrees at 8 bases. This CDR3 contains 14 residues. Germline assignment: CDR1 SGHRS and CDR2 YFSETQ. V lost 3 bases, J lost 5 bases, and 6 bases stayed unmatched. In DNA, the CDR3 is TGCGCCAGCAGCTCCAACAGGGGGGACGAGACCCAGTACTTC. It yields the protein CASSSNRGDETQYF.

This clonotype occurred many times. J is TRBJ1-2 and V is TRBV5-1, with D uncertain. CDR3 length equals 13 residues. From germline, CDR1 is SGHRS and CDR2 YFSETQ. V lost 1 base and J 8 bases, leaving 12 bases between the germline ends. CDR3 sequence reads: CASSLRGFGGYTF. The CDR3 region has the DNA TGCGCCAGCAGCTTGCGAGGGTTTGGCGGCTACACCTTC. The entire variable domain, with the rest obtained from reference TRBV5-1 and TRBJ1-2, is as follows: KAGVTQTPRYLIKTRGQQVTLSCSPISGHRSVSWYQQTPGQGLQFLFEYFSETQRNKGNFPGRFSGRQFSNSRSEMNVSTLELGDSALYLCASSLRGFGGYTFGSGTRLTVV.

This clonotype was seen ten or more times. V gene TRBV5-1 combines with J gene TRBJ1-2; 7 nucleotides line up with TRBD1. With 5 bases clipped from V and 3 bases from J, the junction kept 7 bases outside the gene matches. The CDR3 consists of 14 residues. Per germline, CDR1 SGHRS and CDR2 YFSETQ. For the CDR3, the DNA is TGCGCCAGCAGACTTGGGACAGTAGACTATGGCTACACCTTC. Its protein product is CASRLGTVDYGYTF.

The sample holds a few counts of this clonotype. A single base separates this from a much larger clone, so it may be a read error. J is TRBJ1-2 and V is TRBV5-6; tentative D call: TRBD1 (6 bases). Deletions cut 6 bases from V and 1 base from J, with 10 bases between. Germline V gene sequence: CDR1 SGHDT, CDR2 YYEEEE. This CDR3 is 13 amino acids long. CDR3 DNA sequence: TGTGCCAGCACCCCGGACAGTAACTATGGCTACACCTTC. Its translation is CASTPDSNYGYTF. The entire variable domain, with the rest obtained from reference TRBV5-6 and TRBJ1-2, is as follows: DAGVTQSPTHLIKTRGQQVTLRCSPKSGHDTVSWYQQALGQGPQFIFQYYEEEERQRGNFPDRFSGHQFPNYSSELNVNALLLGDSALYLCASTPDSNYGYTFGSGTRLTVV.

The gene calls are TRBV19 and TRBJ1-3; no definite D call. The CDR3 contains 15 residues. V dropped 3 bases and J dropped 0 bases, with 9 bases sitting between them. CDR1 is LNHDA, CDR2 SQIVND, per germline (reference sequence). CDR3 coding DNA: TGTGCCAGTAGTATTGGTCGAAGCTCTGGAAACACCATATATTTT. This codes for CASSIGRSSGNTIYF.

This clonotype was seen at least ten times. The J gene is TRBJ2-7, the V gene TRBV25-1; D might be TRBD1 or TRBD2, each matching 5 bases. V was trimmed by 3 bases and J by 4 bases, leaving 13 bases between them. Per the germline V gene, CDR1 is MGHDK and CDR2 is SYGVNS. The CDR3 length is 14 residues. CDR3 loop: CASSDMRGSYEQYF. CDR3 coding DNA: TGTGCCAGCAGTGATATGAGGGGCTCATACGAGCAGTACTTC.

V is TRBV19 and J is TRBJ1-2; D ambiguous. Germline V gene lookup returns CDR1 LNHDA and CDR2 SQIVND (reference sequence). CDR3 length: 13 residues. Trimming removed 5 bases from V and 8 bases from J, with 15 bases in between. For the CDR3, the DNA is TGTGCCAGTAGTCCCCGGGAGGGCAGAGGCTACACCTTC. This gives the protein CASSPREGRGYTF.

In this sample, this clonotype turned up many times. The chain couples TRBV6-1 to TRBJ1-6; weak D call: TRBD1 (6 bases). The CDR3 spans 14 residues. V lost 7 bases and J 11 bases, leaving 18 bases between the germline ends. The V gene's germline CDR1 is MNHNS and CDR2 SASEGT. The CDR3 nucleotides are TGTGCCAGCACCCCGGGGGGGCAAGGTGCACCCCTCCACTTT. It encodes CASTPGGQGAPLHF.

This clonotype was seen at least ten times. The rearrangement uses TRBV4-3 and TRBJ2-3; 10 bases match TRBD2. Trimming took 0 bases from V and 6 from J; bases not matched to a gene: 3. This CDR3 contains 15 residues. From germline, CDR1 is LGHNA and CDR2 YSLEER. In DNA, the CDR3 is TGCGCCAGCAGCCAAGATCTAGCGGGGGTGGATACGCAGTATTTT. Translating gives CASSQDLAGVDTQYF.

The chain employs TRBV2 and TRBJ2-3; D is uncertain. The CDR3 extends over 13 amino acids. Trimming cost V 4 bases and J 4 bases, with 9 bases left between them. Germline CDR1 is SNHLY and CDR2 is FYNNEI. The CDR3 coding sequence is TGTGCCAGCAGTGTGCTAGTATCAGATACGCAGTATTTT. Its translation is CASSVLVSDTQYF.